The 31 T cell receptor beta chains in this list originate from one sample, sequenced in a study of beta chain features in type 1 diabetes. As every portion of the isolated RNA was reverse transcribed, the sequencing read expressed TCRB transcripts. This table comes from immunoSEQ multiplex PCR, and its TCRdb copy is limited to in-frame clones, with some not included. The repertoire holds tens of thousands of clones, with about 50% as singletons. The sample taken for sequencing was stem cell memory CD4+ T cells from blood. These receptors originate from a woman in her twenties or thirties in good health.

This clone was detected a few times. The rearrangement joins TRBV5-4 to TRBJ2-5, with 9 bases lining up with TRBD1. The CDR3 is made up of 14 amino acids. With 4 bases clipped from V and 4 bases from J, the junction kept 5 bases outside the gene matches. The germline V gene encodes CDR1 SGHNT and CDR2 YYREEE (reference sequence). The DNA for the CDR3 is TGTGCCAGCAGCATTGACAGGGGGAGAGAGACCCAGTACTTC. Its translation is CASSIDRGRETQYF.

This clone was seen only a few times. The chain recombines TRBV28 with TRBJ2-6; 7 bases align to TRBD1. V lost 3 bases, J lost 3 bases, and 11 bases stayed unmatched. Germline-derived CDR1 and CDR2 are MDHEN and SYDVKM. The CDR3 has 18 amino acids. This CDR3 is CASSLISYRGDGANVLTF. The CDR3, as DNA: TGTGCCAGCAGTTTGATCTCTTACAGGGGCGATGGGGCCAACGTCCTGACTTTC.

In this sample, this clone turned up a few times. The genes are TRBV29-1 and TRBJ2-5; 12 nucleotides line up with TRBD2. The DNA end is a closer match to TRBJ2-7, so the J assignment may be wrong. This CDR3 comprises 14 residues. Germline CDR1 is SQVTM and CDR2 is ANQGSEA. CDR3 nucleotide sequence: TGCAGCGTTCTTGCTAGCGGGAGGGCTAACGAGCAGTACTTC. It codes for CSVLASGRANEQYF.

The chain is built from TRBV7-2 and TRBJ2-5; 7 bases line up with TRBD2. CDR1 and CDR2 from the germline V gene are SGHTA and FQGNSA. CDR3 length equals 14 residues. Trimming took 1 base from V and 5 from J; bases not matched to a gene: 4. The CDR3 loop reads CASSLGGGSETQYF. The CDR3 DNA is TGTGCCAGCAGCTTAGGCGGCGGGAGTGAGACCCAGTACTTC.

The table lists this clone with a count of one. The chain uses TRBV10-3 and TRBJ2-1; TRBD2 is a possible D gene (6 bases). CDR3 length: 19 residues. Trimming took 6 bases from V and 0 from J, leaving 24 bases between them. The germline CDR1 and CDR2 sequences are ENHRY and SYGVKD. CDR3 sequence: CAIRGASDSPLSSYNEQFF. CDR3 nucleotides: TGTGCCATCAGGGGAGCTAGCGACTCCCCCCTAAGCTCCTACAATGAGCAGTTCTTC.

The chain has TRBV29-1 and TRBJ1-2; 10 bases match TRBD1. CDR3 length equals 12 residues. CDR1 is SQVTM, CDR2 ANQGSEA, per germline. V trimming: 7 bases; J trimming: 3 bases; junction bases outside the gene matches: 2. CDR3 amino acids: CSAGQGDYGYTF. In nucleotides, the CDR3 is TGCAGCGCCGGACAGGGGGACTATGGCTACACCTTC.

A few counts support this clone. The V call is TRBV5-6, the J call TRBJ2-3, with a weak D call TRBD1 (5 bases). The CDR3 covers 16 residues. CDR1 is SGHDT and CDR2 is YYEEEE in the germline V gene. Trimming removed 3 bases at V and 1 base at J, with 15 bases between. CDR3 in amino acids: CASSSPWTQRTDTQYF. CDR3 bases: TGTGCCAGCAGCTCCCCCTGGACACAACGCACAGATACGCAGTATTTT.

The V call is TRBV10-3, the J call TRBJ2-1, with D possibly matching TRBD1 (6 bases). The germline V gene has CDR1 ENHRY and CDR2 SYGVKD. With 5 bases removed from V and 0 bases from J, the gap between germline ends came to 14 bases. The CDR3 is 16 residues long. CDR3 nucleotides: TGTGCCATCAGTTACACCTTGGGGGCCTCCTACAATGAGCAGTTCTTC. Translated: CAISYTLGASYNEQFF.

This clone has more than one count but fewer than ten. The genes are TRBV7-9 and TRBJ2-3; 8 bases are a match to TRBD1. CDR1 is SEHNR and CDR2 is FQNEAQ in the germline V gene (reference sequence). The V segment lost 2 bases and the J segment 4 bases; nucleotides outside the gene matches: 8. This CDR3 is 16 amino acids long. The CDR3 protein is CASSLRTGSYPDTQYF. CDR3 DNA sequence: TGTGCCAGCAGCTTAAGGACAGGGAGTTATCCAGATACGCAGTATTTT.

CDR3 in amino acids: CASSPPGGFQGTEQFF. CDR3 in DNA: TGTGCCAGCAGCCCCCCGGGGGGATTTCAAGGGACTGAGCAGTTCTTC. The chain employs TRBV11-3 and TRBJ2-1; 7 nucleotides align to TRBD2. CDR3 length: 16 amino acids. CDR1 SGHNT and CDR2 YENEEA come from the germline V gene. The J segment lost 9 bases and the V segment lost 5 bases, leaving 16 bases of the junction unmatched.

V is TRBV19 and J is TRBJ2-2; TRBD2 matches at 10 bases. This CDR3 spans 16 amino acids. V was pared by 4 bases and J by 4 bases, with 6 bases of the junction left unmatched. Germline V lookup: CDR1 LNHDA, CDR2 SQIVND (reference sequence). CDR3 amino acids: CASSTSSGRSTGELFF. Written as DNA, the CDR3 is TGTGCCAGTAGTACGTCTAGCGGGAGATCCACCGGGGAGCTGTTTTTT.

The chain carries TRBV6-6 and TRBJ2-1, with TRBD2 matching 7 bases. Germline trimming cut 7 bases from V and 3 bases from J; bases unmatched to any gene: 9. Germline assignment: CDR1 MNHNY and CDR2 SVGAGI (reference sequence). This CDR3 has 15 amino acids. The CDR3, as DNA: TGTGCCAGCAAGAGAGCGGGAAACCTCTACAATGAGCAGTTCTTC. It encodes CASKRAGNLYNEQFF.

CDR3 sequence (DNA): TGTGCCAGCAGTAGGGACAGGATCACAGATACGCAGTATTTT. Protein: CASSRDRITDTQYF. V usage is TRBV2 and J usage is TRBJ2-3; 8 bases are shared with TRBD1. Trimming at V came to 5 bases and at J to 2 bases, leaving 3 bases not matched to a gene. Germline V gene lookup returns CDR1 SNHLY and CDR2 FYNNEI. This CDR3 is 14 amino acids long.

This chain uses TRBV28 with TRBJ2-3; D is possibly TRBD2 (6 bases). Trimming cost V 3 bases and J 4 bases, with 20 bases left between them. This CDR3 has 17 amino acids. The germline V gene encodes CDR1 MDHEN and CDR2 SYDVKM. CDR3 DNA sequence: TGTGCCAGCAGTTTTCGCTGGAGGGCTAGGGGCGCAGATACGCAGTATTTT. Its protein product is CASSFRWRARGADTQYF.

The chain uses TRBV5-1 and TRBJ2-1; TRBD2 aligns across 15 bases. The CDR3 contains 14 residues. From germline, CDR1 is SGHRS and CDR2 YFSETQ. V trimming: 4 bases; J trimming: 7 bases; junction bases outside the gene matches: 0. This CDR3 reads CASSGTSGRNEQFF. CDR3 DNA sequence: TGCGCCAGCAGCGGGACTAGCGGGAGGAATGAGCAGTTCTTC.

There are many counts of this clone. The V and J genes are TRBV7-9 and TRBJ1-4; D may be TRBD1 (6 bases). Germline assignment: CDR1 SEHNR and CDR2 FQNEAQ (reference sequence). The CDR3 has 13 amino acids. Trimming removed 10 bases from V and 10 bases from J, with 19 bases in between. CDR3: CATLQGLQGKLFF. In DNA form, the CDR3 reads TGTGCCACTTTACAGGGACTACAGGGAAAACTGTTTTTT.

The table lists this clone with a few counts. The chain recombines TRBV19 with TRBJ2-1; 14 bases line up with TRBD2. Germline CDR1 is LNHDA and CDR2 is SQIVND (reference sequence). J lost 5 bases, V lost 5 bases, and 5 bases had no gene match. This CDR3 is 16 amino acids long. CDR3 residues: CASSSWTSGRNNEQFF. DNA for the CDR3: TGTGCCAGTAGTTCTTGGACTAGCGGGAGGAACAATGAGCAGTTCTTC. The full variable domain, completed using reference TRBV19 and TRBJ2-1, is DGGITQSPKYLFRKEGQNVTLSCEQNLNHDAMYWYRQDPGQGLRLIYYSQIVNDFQKGDIAEGYSVSREKKESFPLTVTSAQKNPTAFYLCASSSWTSGRNNEQFFGPGTRLTVL.

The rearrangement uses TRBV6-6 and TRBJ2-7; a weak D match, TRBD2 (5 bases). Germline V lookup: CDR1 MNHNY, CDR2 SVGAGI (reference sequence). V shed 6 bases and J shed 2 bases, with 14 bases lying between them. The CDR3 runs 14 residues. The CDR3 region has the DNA TGTGCCAGCAGGGATACTAGTACCACCTACGAGCAGTACTTC. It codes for CASRDTSTTYEQYF.

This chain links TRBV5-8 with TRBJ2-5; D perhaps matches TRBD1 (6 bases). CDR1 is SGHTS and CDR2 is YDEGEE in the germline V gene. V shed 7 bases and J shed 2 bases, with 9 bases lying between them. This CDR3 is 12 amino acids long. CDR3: CASRDNQETQYF. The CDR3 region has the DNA TGTGCCAGCCGGGACAATCAAGAGACCCAGTACTTC.

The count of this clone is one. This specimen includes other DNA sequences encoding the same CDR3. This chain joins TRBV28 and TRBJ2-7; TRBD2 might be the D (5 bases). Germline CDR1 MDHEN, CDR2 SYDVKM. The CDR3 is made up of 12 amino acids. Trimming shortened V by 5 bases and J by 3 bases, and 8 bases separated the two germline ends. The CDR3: CASSLRGYEQYF. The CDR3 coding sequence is TGTGCCAGCAGTCTCCGGGGCTACGAGCAGTACTTC.

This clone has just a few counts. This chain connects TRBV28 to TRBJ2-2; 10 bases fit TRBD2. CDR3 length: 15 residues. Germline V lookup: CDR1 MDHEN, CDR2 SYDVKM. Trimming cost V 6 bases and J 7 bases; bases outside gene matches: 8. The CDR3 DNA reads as TGTGCCAGCAGAGCGGGAGGGCGCTTTTACGGGGAGCTGTTTTTT. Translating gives CASRAGGRFYGELFF.

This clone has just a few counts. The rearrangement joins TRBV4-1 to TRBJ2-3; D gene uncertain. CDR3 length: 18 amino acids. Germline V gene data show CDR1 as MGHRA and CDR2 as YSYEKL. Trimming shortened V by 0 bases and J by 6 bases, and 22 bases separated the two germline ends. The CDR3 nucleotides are TGCGCCAGCAGCCAAGATTCCACTGGGCCTGGTCCCCTGGATACGCAGTATTTT. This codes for CASSQDSTGPGPLDTQYF.

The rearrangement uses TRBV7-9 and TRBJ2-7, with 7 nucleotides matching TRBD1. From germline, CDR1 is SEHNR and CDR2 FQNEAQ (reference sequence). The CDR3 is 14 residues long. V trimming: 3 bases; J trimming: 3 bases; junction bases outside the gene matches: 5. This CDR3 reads CASSFDRVNYEQYF. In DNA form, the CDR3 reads TGTGCCAGCAGCTTCGACAGGGTAAACTACGAGCAGTACTTC.

The CDR3 DNA reads TGTGCCAGCTCACAGACTAGCGGGAGTAATGAGCAGTTCTTC. Translated, it gives CASSQTSGSNEQFF. This rearrangement joins TRBV18 to TRBJ2-1; 12 bases align to TRBD2. Germline V gene sequence: CDR1 KGHSH, CDR2 LQKENI. J gave up 7 bases and V 4 bases, and 2 bases lay outside the gene matches. The CDR3 runs to 14 residues.

Written as DNA, the CDR3 is TGTGCCAGCAGTCTTGCCCCCCCAGGGGGCTGGGATATTGGCAATCAGCCCCAGCATTTT. Protein sequence: CASSLAPPGGWDIGNQPQHF. The chain has TRBV27 and TRBJ1-5, with 8 bases identical to TRBD1. CDR1 is MNHEY and CDR2 is SMNVEV in the germline V gene (reference sequence). The CDR3 spans 20 residues. J lost 2 bases, V lost 5 bases, and 20 bases had no gene match.

The chain's CDR3 is CAAAWRATDTQYF. The CDR3 region has the DNA TGTGCCGCTGCGTGGAGGGCCACAGATACGCAGTATTTT. The V and J genes are TRBV6-5 and TRBJ2-3; D is perhaps TRBD2 (6 bases). The germline V and J ends were trimmed by 11 bases and 2 bases, with 14 bases remaining between them. The length of the CDR3 is 13 residues. Germline CDR1 and CDR2: MNHEY and SVGAGI.

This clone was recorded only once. The chain's CDR3 is CASSLAAGGPETQYF. The DNA for the CDR3 is TGCGCCAGCAGCTTGGCTGCGGGAGGGCCAGAGACCCAGTACTTC. V gene TRBV5-1 combines with J gene TRBJ2-5, with TRBD2 matching 9 bases. This CDR3 region has 15 residues. Looked up from germline, CDR1 is SGHRS and CDR2 is YFSETQ. Trimming cost V 0 bases and J 4 bases; bases outside gene matches: 4.

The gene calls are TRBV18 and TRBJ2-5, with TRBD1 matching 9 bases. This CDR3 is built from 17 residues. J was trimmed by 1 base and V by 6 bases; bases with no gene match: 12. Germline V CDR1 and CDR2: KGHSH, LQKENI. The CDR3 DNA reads TGTGCCAGCTCTCGTCTCCGGACAGGGGATACCCAAGAGACCCAGTACTTC. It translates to CASSRLRTGDTQETQYF.

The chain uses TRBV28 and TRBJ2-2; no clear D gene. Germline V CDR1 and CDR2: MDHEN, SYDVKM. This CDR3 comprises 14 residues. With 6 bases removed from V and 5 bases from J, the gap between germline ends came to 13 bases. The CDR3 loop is CASRPAANTGELFF. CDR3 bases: TGTGCCAGCAGACCGGCGGCAAATACCGGGGAGCTGTTTTTT.

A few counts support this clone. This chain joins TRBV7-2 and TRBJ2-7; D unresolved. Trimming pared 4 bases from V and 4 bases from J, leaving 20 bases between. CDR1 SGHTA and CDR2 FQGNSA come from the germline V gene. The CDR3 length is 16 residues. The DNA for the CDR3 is TGTGCCAGCAGCTCGACGACCCGAGGAACCTGGTACGAGCAGTACTTC. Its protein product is CASSSTTRGTWYEQYF. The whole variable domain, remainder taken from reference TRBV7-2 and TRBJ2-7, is GAGVSQSPSNKVTEKGKDVELRCDPISGHTALYWYRQSLGQGLEFLIYFQGNSAPDKSGLPSDRFSAERTGGSVSTLTIQRTQQEDSAVYLCASSSTTRGTWYEQYFGPGTRLTVT.

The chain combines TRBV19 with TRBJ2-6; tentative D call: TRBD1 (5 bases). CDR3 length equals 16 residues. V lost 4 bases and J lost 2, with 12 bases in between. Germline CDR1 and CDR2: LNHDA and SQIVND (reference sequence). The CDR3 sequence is CASSNYGATGANVLTF. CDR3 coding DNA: TGTGCCAGTAGTAATTATGGGGCTACTGGGGCCAACGTCCTGACTTTC.